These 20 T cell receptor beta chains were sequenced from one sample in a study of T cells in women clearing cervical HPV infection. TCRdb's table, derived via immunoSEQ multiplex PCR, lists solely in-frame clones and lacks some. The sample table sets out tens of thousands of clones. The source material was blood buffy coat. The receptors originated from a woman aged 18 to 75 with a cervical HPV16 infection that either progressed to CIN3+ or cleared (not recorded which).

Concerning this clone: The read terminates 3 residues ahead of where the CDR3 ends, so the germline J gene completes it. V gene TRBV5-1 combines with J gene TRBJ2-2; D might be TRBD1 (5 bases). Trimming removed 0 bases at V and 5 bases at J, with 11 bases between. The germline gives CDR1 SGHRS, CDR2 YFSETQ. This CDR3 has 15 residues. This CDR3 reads CASSLAQPGTGELFF. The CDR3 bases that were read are TGCGCCAGCAGCTTGGCGCAGCCAGGGACCGGGGAG. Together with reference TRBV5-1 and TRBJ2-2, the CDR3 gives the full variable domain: KAGVTQTPRYLIKTRGQQVTLSCSPISGHRSVSWYQQTPGQGLQFLFEYFSETQRNKGNFPGRFSGRQFSNSRSEMNVSTLELGDSALYLCASSLAQPGTGELFFGEGSRLTVL.

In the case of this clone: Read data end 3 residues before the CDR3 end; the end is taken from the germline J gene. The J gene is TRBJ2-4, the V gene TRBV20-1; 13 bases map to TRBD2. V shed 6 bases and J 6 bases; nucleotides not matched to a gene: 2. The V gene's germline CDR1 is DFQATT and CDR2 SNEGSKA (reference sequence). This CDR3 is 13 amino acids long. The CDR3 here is CSARTSGGNIQYF. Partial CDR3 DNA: TGCAGTGCCCGGACTAGCGGGGGAAACATT.

Incomplete CDR3 DNA: TGTGCCAGCAGCCCGCGGGGCGCGCGCGCAGATACG. Its translation is CASSPRGARADT. The CDR3, in full, reads CASSPRGARADTQYF. The J gene is TRBJ2-3, the V gene TRBV7-2; tentatively, D is TRBD2 (6 bases). The read stops 3 residues short of the end of the CDR3; the missing end is completed from the germline J gene. The CDR3 loop spans 15 amino acids. The V gene lost 5 bases and the J gene lost 4 bases, with 16 bases spanning the gap. Per the germline V gene, CDR1 is SGHTA and CDR2 is FQGNSA.

The CDR3 sequence: CASSLKQDRGGSRDTQYF. The CDR3 bases that were read are TGCGCCAGCAGCTTGAAACAAGACAGGGGAGGTTCACGCGATACG. V gene TRBV5-1 combines with J gene TRBJ2-3; 8 nucleotides line up with TRBD1. Read coverage stops 3 residues before the CDR3 terminus; the germline J gene supplies the remainder. The CDR3 extends over 18 amino acids. Trimming at V came to 1 base and at J to 6 bases, leaving 16 bases not matched to a gene. CDR1 is SGHRS and CDR2 is YFSETQ in the germline V gene.

CDR3 residues: CASSGTGGDQPQHF. The covered CDR3 bases are TGCGCCAGCAGTGGGACAGGTGGGGATCAGCCC. The chain has TRBV10-2 and TRBJ1-5; TRBD1 aligns across 7 bases. The read terminates 3 residues ahead of where the CDR3 ends, so the germline J gene completes it. Germline CDR1 reads WSHSY; CDR2 reads SAAADI. The trim removed 4 bases at V and 5 bases at J, leaving 5 bases unmatched. This CDR3 has 14 amino acids.

Incomplete CDR3 DNA: TGTGCCAGCAGCCTCGGCACAGATACG. Amino acid sequence: CASSLGTDT. The whole CDR3 region reads CASSLGTDTQYF. The chain employs TRBV12-3 or TRBV12-4 and TRBJ2-3; D unresolved. The CDR3 extends 3 residues past the end of the read, so its final part is completed from the germline J gene. Deletions cut 6 bases from V and 1 base from J, with 5 bases between. The CDR3 totals 12 residues.

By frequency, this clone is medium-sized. CDR3 DNA, as far as it was read: TGTGCCAGCAGCACCTACCGACAGGGGACCGCTGAA. Translating gives CASSTYRQGTAE. The entire CDR3 sequence reads CASSTYRQGTAEAFF. The chain carries TRBV5-5 and TRBJ1-1, with 8 bases identical to TRBD1. From the germline J gene comes the end of the CDR3, since the read stops 3 residues before it. Germline CDR1 reads SGHKS; CDR2 reads YYEKEE (reference sequence). The CDR3 extends over 15 amino acids. The J segment lost 6 bases and the V segment lost 4 bases, leaving 11 bases of the junction unmatched.

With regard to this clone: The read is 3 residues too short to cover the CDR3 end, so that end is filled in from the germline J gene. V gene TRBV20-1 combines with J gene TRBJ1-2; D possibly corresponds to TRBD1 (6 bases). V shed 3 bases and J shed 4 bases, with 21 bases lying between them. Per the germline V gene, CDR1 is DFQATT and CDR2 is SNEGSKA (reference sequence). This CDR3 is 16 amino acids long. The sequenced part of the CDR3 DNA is TGCAGTGCTAGTGGTCAGTTTAGAAGGGGGACCTATGGC. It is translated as CSASGQFRRGTYG. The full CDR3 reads CSASGQFRRGTYGYTF.

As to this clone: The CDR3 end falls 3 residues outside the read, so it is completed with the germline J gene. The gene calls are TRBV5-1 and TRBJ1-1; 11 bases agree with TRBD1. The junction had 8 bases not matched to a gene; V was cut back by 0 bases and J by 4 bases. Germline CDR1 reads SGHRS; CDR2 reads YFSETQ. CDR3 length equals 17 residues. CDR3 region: CASSLASPGTGGTEAFF. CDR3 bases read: TGCGCCAGCAGCTTGGCCAGCCCTGGGACAGGGGGCACTGAA.

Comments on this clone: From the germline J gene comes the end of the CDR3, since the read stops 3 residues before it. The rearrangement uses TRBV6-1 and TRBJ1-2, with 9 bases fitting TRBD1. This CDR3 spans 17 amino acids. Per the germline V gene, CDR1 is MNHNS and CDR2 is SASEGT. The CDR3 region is CASSEVGTGNLEGGYTF. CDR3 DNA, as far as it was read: TGTGCCAGCAGTGAAGTTGGGACAGGGAATTTAGAGGGAGGC.

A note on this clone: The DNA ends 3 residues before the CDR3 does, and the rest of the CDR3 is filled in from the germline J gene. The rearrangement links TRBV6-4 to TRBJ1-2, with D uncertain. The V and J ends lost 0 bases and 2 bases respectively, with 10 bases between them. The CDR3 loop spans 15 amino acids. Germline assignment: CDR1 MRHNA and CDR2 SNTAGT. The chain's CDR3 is CASSDSVDNNYGYTF. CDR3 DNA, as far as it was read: TGTGCCAGCAGTGACTCGGTAGATAACAACTATGGC.

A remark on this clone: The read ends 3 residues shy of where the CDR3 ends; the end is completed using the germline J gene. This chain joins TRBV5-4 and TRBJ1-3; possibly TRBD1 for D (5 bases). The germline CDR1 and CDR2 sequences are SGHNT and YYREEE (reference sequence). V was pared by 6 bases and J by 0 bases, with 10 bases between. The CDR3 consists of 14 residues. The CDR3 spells CASNSQGSGNTIYF. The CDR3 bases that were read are TGTGCCAGCAACTCTCAGGGCTCTGGAAACACC.

CDR3 sequence reads: CASGDGTRYEQYF. The part of the CDR3 DNA that was read is TGTGCTAGTGGCGACGGGACTCGATACGAG. The chain links TRBV12-5 to TRBJ2-7; TRBD2 might be the D (6 bases). The sequenced fragment ends 3 residues before the CDR3 boundary, so the rest is inferred from the germline J gene. The germline CDR1 and CDR2 sequences are LGHNT and FRNRAP. V was shortened by 6 bases and J by 4 bases, with 13 bases between the two germline ends. The length of the CDR3 is 13 residues.

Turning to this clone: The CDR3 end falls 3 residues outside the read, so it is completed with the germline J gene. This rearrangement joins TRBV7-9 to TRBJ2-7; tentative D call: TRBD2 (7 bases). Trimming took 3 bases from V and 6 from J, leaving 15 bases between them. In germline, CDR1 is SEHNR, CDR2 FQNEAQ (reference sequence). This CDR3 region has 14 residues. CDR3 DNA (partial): TGTGCCAGCAGCTTTGAGGGGGGGCCTCCCGAG. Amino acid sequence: CASSFEGGPPE. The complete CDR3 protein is CASSFEGGPPEQYF.

CDR3 protein: CASSGTGAGSNYGYTF. Incomplete CDR3 DNA: TGTGCCAGCAGTGGGACAGGGGCCGGTTCTAACTATGGC. The chain carries TRBV2 and TRBJ1-2; 9 nucleotides match TRBD1. With the read ending 3 residues before the CDR3 end, the germline J gene is used to fill in that end. The CDR3 has 16 amino acids. Trimming took 4 bases from V and 0 from J; bases not matched to a gene: 6. Germline lookup yields CDR1 SNHLY and CDR2 FYNNEI.

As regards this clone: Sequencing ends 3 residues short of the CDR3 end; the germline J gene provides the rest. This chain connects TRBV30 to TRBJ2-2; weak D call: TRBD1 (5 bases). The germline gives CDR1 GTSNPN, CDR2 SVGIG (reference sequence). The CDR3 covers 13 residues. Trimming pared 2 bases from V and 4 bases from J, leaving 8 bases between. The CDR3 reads CAWSQGSTGELFF. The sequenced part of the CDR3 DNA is TGTGCCTGGAGTCAGGGATCCACCGGGGAG.

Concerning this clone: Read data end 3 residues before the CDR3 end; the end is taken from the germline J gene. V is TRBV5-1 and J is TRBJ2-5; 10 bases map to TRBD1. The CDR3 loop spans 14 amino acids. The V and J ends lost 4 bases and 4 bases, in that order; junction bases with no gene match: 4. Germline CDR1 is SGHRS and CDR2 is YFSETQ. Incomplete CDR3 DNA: TGCGCCAGCAGCCCGGGACAGGGGACAGAGACC. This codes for CASSPGQGTET. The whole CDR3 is CASSPGQGTETQYF. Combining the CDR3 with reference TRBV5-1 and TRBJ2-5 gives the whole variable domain KAGVTQTPRYLIKTRGQQVTLSCSPISGHRSVSWYQQTPGQGLQFLFEYFSETQRNKGNFPGRFSGRQFSNSRSEMNVSTLELGDSALYLCASSPGQGTETQYFGPGTRLLVL.

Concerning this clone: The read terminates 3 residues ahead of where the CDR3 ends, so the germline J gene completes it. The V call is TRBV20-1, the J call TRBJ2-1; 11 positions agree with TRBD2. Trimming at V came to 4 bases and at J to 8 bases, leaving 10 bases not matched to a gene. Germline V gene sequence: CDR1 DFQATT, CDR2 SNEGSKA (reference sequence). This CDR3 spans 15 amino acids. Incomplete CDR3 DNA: TGCAGTGCTAAAGTTAGCGGGGGGGCTGGAGATGAG. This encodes CSAKVSGGAGDE. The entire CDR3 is CSAKVSGGAGDEQFF.

CDR3 protein: CASTKWGQGGNSPLHF. The DNA read from the CDR3 is TGTGCCAGTACCAAATGGGGACAGGGCGGAAATTCACCC. The rearrangement joins TRBV19 to TRBJ1-6, with TRBD1 matching over 9 bases. The read gets to within 3 residues of the CDR3 end, and the germline J gene fills in the rest. Germline CDR1 reads LNHDA; CDR2 reads SQIVND (reference sequence). Trimming cost V 7 bases and J 7 bases; bases outside gene matches: 11. The CDR3 sequence is 16 residues long.

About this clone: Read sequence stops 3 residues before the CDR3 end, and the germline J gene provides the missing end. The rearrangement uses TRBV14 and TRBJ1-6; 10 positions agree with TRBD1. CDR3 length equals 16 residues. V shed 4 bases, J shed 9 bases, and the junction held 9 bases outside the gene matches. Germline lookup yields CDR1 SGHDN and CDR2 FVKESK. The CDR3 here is CASSLSRGQGFSPLHF. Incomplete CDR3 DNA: TGTGCCAGCAGCCTCTCTCGGGGACAGGGGTTTTCACCC.